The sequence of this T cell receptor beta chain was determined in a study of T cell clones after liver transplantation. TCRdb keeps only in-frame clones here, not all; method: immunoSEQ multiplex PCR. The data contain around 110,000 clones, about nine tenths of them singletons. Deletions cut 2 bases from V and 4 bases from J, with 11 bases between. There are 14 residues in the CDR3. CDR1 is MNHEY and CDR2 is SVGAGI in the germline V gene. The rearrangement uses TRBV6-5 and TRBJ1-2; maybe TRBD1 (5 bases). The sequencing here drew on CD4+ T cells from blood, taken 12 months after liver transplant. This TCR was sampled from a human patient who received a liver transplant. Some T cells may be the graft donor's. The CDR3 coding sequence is TGTGCCAGCAGTTACCGGGGCAGGCCCTATGGCTACACCTTC. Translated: CASSYRGRPYGYTF.